Sequencing of this TCR beta chain was carried out in a study of blood T cell repertoires in COVID-19. Overall study: Samples came from the United States, Italy and Spain, spanning acute and convalescent COVID-19.

The CDR3 runs 15 residues. V shed 0 bases and J shed 10 bases, with 17 bases lying between them. Germline lookup yields CDR1 SGHDT and CDR2 YYEEEE. Participants spanned ages about 18 to 100 years and resided in some 22 US areas. Recovery meant two consecutive negative NP/OP PCR tests, professional clearance, or resolved symptoms. Per the original methods: Cell counts per sample came from amplifying reference gene primers. Sequencing was performed with immunoSEQ multiplex PCR; in TCRdb, only in-frame clones are kept and a portion is missing. V, J and clone size are those of that table, while D and trimming were read from the DNA. The sample gives approximately 280,000 clones, around 85% of which show up once; 2% to 3% is in the top ten.

The V gene is TRBV5-6, the J gene TRBJ2-1; possibly TRBD2 for D (5 bases). The source material was PBMCs or T cells enriched from blood (not recorded which). The TCR sequence derives from a woman aged 45 to 65 who had recovered from COVID-19. The chain's CDR3 is CASSLAFSGIDEQFF. CDR3 sequence (DNA): TGTGCCAGCAGCTTGGCCTTTTCGGGGATAGACGAGCAGTTCTTC. Together with reference TRBV5-6 and TRBJ2-1, the CDR3 gives the full variable domain: DAGVTQSPTHLIKTRGQQVTLRCSPKSGHDTVSWYQQALGQGPQFIFQYYEEEERQRGNFPDRFSGHQFPNYSSELNVNALLLGDSALYLCASSLAFSGIDEQFFGPGTRLTVL.